One sample yielded the 32 T cell receptor beta chains listed below, sequenced in a study of T cell responses to AZD1222 COVID-19 vaccine. Only in-frame clones appear in the TCRdb table, and some are missing; sequencing was by immunoSEQ multiplex PCR. The sample has some 61,000 clones, roughly nine tenths seen once. Sequences were derived from peripheral blood, sampled on day 0 of AZD1222 vaccination. The receptor set was obtained from an adult in good health.

The chain combines TRBV12-3 or TRBV12-4 with TRBJ1-2; TRBD1 might be the D (6 bases). The CDR3 covers 13 residues. Trimming cost V 6 bases and J 1 base, with 9 bases left between them. The CDR3 protein is CASSLQGNYGYTF. Here the CDR3 DNA reads TGTGCCAGCAGCCTACAGGGTAACTATGGCTACACCTTC.

The V gene is TRBV27, the J gene TRBJ1-1, with D possibly being TRBD1 (5 bases). Germline CDR1 MNHEY, CDR2 SMNVEV (reference sequence). This CDR3 is built from 15 residues. V was pared by 5 bases and J by 1 base, with 14 bases between. The CDR3 DNA sequence: TGTGCCAGCAGTCTAGCAGGGTTTAGGAACACTGAAGCTTTCTTT. Its translation: CASSLAGFRNTEAFF.

This clone was picked up many times. The genes are TRBV27 and TRBJ2-5; D gene uncertain. Trimming took off 5 bases at V and 1 base at J, with 14 bases between the two ends. Germline V gene sequence: CDR1 MNHEY, CDR2 SMNVEV (reference sequence). The CDR3 runs 15 residues. The CDR3, as DNA: TGTGCCAGCAGTGGTGGCCCTGAGATCCAAGAGACCCAGTACTTC. Amino acids: CASSGGPEIQETQYF.

The V call is TRBV4-1, the J call TRBJ1-2, with TRBD1 identical over 7 bases. V gave up 4 bases and J gave up 0 bases; unmatched junction bases: 8. This CDR3 comprises 16 residues. The germline CDR1 and CDR2 sequences are MGHRA and YSYEKL. In DNA form, the CDR3 reads TGCGCCAGCAGCCCAGGGAGGGGGCCGTCTAACTATGGCTACACCTTC. Protein sequence: CASSPGRGPSNYGYTF.

This clone was observed once. The chain combines TRBV10-2 with TRBJ1-2; D remains unclear. The germline CDR1 and CDR2 sequences are WSHSY and SAAADI. Trimming took 6 bases from V and 4 from J, leaving 12 bases between them. The CDR3 has 13 amino acids. The DNA of the CDR3 is TGCGCCAGCAGCTGGACGGAACTCTATGGCTACACCTTC. Translation gives CASSWTELYGYTF.

This clone was counted once. This chain uses TRBV6-5 with TRBJ1-2, with D possibly TRBD1 on 6 matching bases. Trimming pared 2 bases from V and 5 bases from J, leaving 9 bases between. This CDR3 has 13 residues. Germline lookup yields CDR1 MNHEY and CDR2 SVGAGI. CDR3 sequence (DNA): TGTGCCAGCAGTTACATACAGGGTTATGGCTACACCTTC. Its protein is CASSYIQGYGYTF.

The gene calls are TRBV11-2 and TRBJ2-7; possibly TRBD1 for D (5 bases). This CDR3 is 13 amino acids long. The ends were cut back, 5 bases at V and 5 bases at J, with 13 bases in the middle. From germline, CDR1 is SGHAT and CDR2 FQNNGV. The CDR3 protein is CASSEPWTNEQYF. DNA for the CDR3: TGTGCCAGCAGCGAACCGTGGACAAACGAGCAGTACTTC.

For the CDR3, the DNA is TGTGCCAGCAGCCTCGACAGGGGGGATCAGCCCCAGCATTTT. This codes for CASSLDRGDQPQHF. The chain couples TRBV28 to TRBJ1-5, with TRBD1 matching 9 bases. Germline CDR1 is MDHEN and CDR2 is SYDVKM. The trim removed 6 bases at V and 5 bases at J, leaving 5 bases unmatched. This CDR3 has 14 amino acids.

This clone was counted between two and nine times. V gene TRBV5-1 combines with J gene TRBJ2-7, with D tentatively TRBD2 (5 bases). Per the germline V gene, CDR1 is SGHRS and CDR2 is YFSETQ. This CDR3 is 13 amino acids long. Trimming removed 3 bases at V and 1 base at J, with 8 bases between. The CDR3 DNA reads TGCGCCAGCAGCTGGACTGTTTCCTACGAGCAGTACTTC. This encodes CASSWTVSYEQYF.

The CDR3 DNA reads TGCGCCAGCAGCCAAGATGGACTCCCCAATGGTGATACGCAGTATTTT. Translation gives CASSQDGLPNGDTQYF. The chain employs TRBV4-1 and TRBJ2-3; a possible D gene is TRBD2 (5 bases). The CDR3 sequence is 16 residues long. Germline loops: CDR1 MGHRA, CDR2 YSYEKL. Deletions cut 0 bases from V and 6 bases from J, with 16 bases between.

The chain recombines TRBV28 with TRBJ1-3; D possibly corresponds to TRBD1 (5 bases). The germline V gene has CDR1 MDHEN and CDR2 SYDVKM. The CDR3 runs 15 residues. The V end was cut by 4 bases, the J end by 0 bases, with 10 bases between. The DNA for the CDR3 is TGTGCCAGCAGTTGGCACAGGAGCTCTGGAAACACCATATATTTT. Its translation: CASSWHRSSGNTIYF.

Sample share makes this clone medium-sized. This chain joins TRBV11-2 and TRBJ1-4, with 7 positions matching TRBD1. V lost 5 bases and J lost 1; bases outside the gene matches: 10. From germline, CDR1 is SGHAT and CDR2 FQNNGV. CDR3 size: 17 residues. CDR3 sequence (DNA): TGTGCCAGCAGCCGTAACCTCCGACAGGGAACTAATGAAAAACTGTTTTTT. Translated: CASSRNLRQGTNEKLFF.

This sequence joins TRBV27 and TRBJ2-7; 8 bases match TRBD2. Germline V CDR1 and CDR2: MNHEY, SMNVEV (reference sequence). The CDR3 consists of 17 residues. The V segment lost 3 bases and the J segment 3 bases; nucleotides outside the gene matches: 13. CDR3 nucleotides: TGTGCCAGCAGTTTCTCGCCCCCGGGACTAGTCTTCTACGAGCAGTACTTC. It codes for CASSFSPPGLVFYEQYF.

In its sample, this clone was seen once. The rearrangement links TRBV7-3 to TRBJ2-3; D not resolved. The CDR3 has 13 residues. Trimming removed 3 bases at V and 5 bases at J, with 9 bases between. Per germline, CDR1 SGHTA and CDR2 FQGTGA. The CDR3 coding sequence is TGTGCCAGCAGCTTCGACCACGGAGATACGCAGTATTTT. Protein sequence: CASSFDHGDTQYF. Drawing the rest from reference TRBV7-3 and TRBJ2-3, the complete variable domain is GAGVSQTPSNKVTEKGKYVELRCDPISGHTALYWYRQSLGQGPEFLIYFQGTGAADDSGLPNDRFFAVRPEGSVSTLKIQRTERGDSAVYLCASSFDHGDTQYFGPGTRLTVL.

In this sample, this clone turned up once. This chain joins TRBV18 and TRBJ2-1; D remains unclear. Trimming pared 5 bases from V and 5 bases from J, leaving 7 bases between. The germline CDR1 and CDR2 sequences are KGHSH and LQKENI. CDR3 length: 12 residues. The CDR3 here is CASSAANNEQFF. CDR3 nucleotide sequence: TGTGCCAGCTCAGCCGCCAACAATGAGCAGTTCTTC.

The rearrangement uses TRBV28 and TRBJ1-2; a possible D gene is TRBD1 (5 bases). The CDR3 is made up of 16 amino acids. V lost 2 bases, J lost 7 bases, and 20 bases lay in between. Looked up from germline, CDR1 is MDHEN and CDR2 is SYDVKM. The CDR3 DNA reads TGTGCCAGCAGTTTACCGGGAAGGGGCCAACTCAGTGGCTACACCTTC. Amino acid sequence: CASSLPGRGQLSGYTF.

The rearrangement uses TRBV27 and TRBJ1-6; maybe TRBD1 (5 bases). CDR3 length: 14 residues. Germline V gives CDR1 MNHEY, CDR2 SMNVEV (reference sequence). Trimming removed 6 bases at V and 5 bases at J, with 11 bases between. The CDR3 sequence: CASSLGRNNSPLHF. The CDR3, as DNA: TGTGCCAGCAGCCTGGGACGGAATAATTCACCCCTCCACTTT.

The chain combines TRBV18 with TRBJ1-3; D gene uncertain. The V gene lost 3 bases and the J gene lost 5 bases, with 8 bases spanning the gap. Germline CDR1 and CDR2: KGHSH and LQKENI. CDR3 length: 13 amino acids. The DNA for the CDR3 is TGTGCCAGCTCACCGAGTGACCGAAACACCATATATTTT. This codes for CASSPSDRNTIYF.

The chain employs TRBV2 and TRBJ2-5; possibly TRBD1 for D (6 bases). The CDR3 covers 13 residues. Trimming cost V 5 bases and J 2 bases, with 9 bases left between them. Germline loops: CDR1 SNHLY, CDR2 FYNNEI. The CDR3 DNA follows: TGTGCCAGCAGTCGGACAGCTCAAGAGACCCAGTACTTC. Translated, it gives CASSRTAQETQYF.

In its sample, this clone was seen once. The chain employs TRBV9 and TRBJ1-6; possibly TRBD1 for D (6 bases). The germline V and J ends were trimmed by 1 base and 7 bases, with 6 bases remaining between them. The CDR3 runs to 13 residues. Germline lookup yields CDR1 SGDLS and CDR2 YYNGEE. In DNA form, the CDR3 reads TGTGCCAGCAGCGTACAGGGGAATTCACCCCTCCACTTT. This sequence encodes CASSVQGNSPLHF.

This clone was detected only a few times. Here the CDR3 DNA reads TGTGCCAGCAGCATTAACAGGGGCGATGGCTACACCTTC. As protein: CASSINRGDGYTF. V is TRBV7-2 and J is TRBJ1-2, with 7 bases matching TRBD1. J lost 6 bases, V lost 5 bases, and 6 bases had no gene match. CDR1 and CDR2 from the germline V gene are SGHTA and FQGNSA. The CDR3 extends over 13 amino acids.

The J gene is TRBJ1-5, the V gene TRBV19; TRBD1 agrees at 7 bases. CDR3 length: 13 amino acids. With V trimmed by 5 bases and J by 7 bases, 5 bases remained unmatched. CDR1 and CDR2 (germline): LNHDA, SQIVND (reference sequence). The CDR3 sequence: CASSDRVGQPQHF. Here the CDR3 DNA reads TGTGCCAGTAGTGACAGGGTAGGGCAGCCCCAGCATTTT.

This clone was found once. This chain joins TRBV5-4 and TRBJ2-7; the D gene could be TRBD1 or TRBD2 (6 bases each). In germline, CDR1 is SGHNT, CDR2 YYREEE (reference sequence). V lost 2 bases and J 6 bases, leaving 15 bases between the germline ends. CDR3 length: 14 amino acids. CDR3 amino acids: CASSFDGGFSEQYF. The DNA of the CDR3 is TGTGCCAGCAGCTTTGACGGGGGCTTTAGCGAGCAGTACTTC.

This chain links TRBV5-1 with TRBJ1-3; 10 bases line up with TRBD1. The germline V gene has CDR1 SGHRS and CDR2 YFSETQ. Losses at the gene ends were 7 bases for V and 3 bases for J; bases not matched to a gene: 4. The CDR3 is 14 amino acids. The CDR3, as DNA: TGCGCCAGCTCGACAGGGGGCAGTGGAAACACCATATATTTT. Translating it yields CASSTGGSGNTIYF.

The chain recombines TRBV28 with TRBJ2-3; TRBD2 might be the D (5 bases). V was shortened by 6 bases and J by 15 bases, with 16 bases between the two germline ends. From germline, CDR1 is MDHEN and CDR2 SYDVKM. The CDR3 contains 11 residues. CDR3 sequence reads: CASRTATRNYF. Written as DNA, the CDR3 is TGTGCCAGCAGAACCGCTACTAGGAACTATTTT.

This rearrangement joins TRBV27 to TRBJ2-3; tentative D call: TRBD2 (6 bases). This CDR3 contains 16 residues. Germline loops: CDR1 MNHEY, CDR2 SMNVEV (reference sequence). V was trimmed by 5 bases and J by 3 bases, leaving 18 bases between them. The CDR3 spells CASSTGPGRQTDTQYF. The CDR3 region has the DNA TGTGCCAGCAGTACCGGACCAGGGAGGCAAACAGATACGCAGTATTTT.

The chain has TRBV2 and TRBJ2-3; 12 bases are a match to TRBD2. Germline CDR1 is SNHLY and CDR2 is FYNNEI. The CDR3 spans 16 residues. V lost 7 bases to trimming and J lost 0 bases; unmatched junction nucleotides: 5. The CDR3 spells CASKIGLAGSTDTQYF. In DNA, the CDR3 is TGTGCCAGCAAGATAGGACTAGCGGGAAGCACAGATACGCAGTATTTT.

This rearrangement joins TRBV4-3 to TRBJ1-2; 8 positions match TRBD1. V lost 5 bases and J lost 8; bases outside the gene matches: 16. This CDR3 region has 16 residues. In germline, CDR1 is LGHNA, CDR2 YSLEER. CDR3 sequence (DNA): TGCGCCAGCAGCGAAAGCAGGGGGCGAGGGTATACGGGCTACACCTTC. Translating it yields CASSESRGRGYTGYTF.

For this clone: At one boundary the junction diverges from the germline segment, which might be a read error. Here the CDR3 reads CASSDSSGSRSEQLF. CDR3 bases: TGTGCCAGCAGTGACTCAAGCGGGAGCAGGAGTGAGCAGCTCTTC. This chain joins TRBV6-4 and TRBJ2-1, with TRBD2 identical over 8 bases. CDR3 length: 15 amino acids. Germline lookup yields CDR1 MRHNA and CDR2 SNTAGT.

V usage is TRBV4-3 and J usage is TRBJ1-2; 7 bases match TRBD1. V lost 0 bases and J lost 4; bases outside the gene matches: 5. Germline V gene data show CDR1 as LGHNA and CDR2 as YSLEER. This CDR3 is 15 amino acids long. CDR3 protein: CASSQDPTGVYGYTF. The CDR3 bases are TGCGCCAGCAGCCAAGACCCAACAGGGGTCTATGGCTACACCTTC.

The V and J genes are TRBV3-1 (or the pseudogene TRBV3-2) and TRBJ1-1; the D is unclear. This CDR3 is built from 13 residues. The V and J ends lost 3 bases and 2 bases respectively, with 7 bases between them. In germline, CDR1 is LGHDT, CDR2 YNNKEL (reference sequence). The CDR3 spells CASSHEGNTEAFF. In nucleotides, the CDR3 is TGTGCCAGCAGCCATGAGGGAAACACTGAAGCTTTCTTT.

The V gene is TRBV18, the J gene TRBJ1-5; TRBD1 aligns across 10 bases. Trimming cost V 1 base and J 7 bases; bases outside gene matches: 4. Germline assignment: CDR1 KGHSH and CDR2 LQKENI. The CDR3 runs to 15 residues. The CDR3 DNA is TGTGCCAGCTCACCACAAGGACAGGGGGAACAGCCCCAGCATTTT. Translating it yields CASSPQGQGEQPQHF.